This T cell receptor (beta chain) stems from a study of T-cell reconstitution after alpha-beta-depleted transplantation in children. Germline assignment: CDR1 MNHEY and CDR2 SMNVEV (reference sequence). V lost 8 bases, J lost 0 bases, and 11 bases lay in between. The CDR3 loop spans 15 amino acids. The TCRbeta library was prepared with unique molecular identifiers. TCRdb passed the PCR reads through MiXCR, listing each CDR3 protein once. The sample lists around 410,000 distinct CDR3 sequences, roughly a tenth seen once, with 4.5% to 7% in the top ten. The sample consisted of PBMCs from the stem cell graft donor, taken from the stem cell graft. The chain employs TRBV27 and TRBJ2-6; D remains unclear. The sequence derives from a human donor who donated a stem cell graft to a child with acute myeloid leukemia. The CDR3 loop is CASYSLDSGANVLTF. Written as DNA, the CDR3 is TGTGCCAGCTATTCCCTTGACTCTGGGGCCAACGTCCTGACTTTC.